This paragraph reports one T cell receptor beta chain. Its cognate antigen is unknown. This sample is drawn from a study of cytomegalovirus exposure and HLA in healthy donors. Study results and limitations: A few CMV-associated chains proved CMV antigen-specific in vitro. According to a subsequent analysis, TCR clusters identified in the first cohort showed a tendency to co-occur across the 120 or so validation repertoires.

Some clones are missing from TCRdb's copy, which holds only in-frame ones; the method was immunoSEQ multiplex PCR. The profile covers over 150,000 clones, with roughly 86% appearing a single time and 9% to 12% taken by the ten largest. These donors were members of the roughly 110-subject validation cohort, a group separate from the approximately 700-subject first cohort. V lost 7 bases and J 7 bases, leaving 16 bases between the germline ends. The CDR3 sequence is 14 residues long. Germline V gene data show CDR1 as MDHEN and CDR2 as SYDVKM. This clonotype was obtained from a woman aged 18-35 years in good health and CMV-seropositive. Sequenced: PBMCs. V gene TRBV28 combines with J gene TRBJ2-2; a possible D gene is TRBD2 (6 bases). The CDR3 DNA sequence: TGTGCCAGCACCCCCGCTGGGGGGAGCGGGGAGCTGTTTTTT. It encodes CASTPAGGSGELFF.